This T cell receptor (beta chain) was retrieved from a study of OX40 agonist ivuxolimab in advanced cancers. About the investigation overall: Ivuxolimab was an agonistic, fully human IgG2 monoclonal antibody directed against OX40 (CD134), a costimulatory receptor. Intravenous ivuxolimab was administered to patients every 2 weeks at six dose levels: 0.01, 0.1, 0.3, 1.5, 3 and 10 mg/kg. Among the roughly 52 dose-escalation patients, some 20 had hepatocellular carcinoma, roughly 15 melanoma, 9 renal cell carcinoma and 9 head and neck cancer. The dose-escalation cohort was roughly 80% male with a mean age of about 58 years, ranging from roughly 23 to 90. Patients were allowed to have had prior anti-PD-1, anti-PD-L1 or anti-CTLA-4 therapy, and approximately 40% of the dose-escalation patients had previously received checkpoint inhibitors. Three dose-escalation patients achieved partial responses, one with hepatocellular carcinoma and two with cutaneous melanoma. The purpose of peripheral TCRbeta sequencing was to test whether ivuxolimab changed TCR sequence diversity and led to clonal T-cell expansion. The paper covers the monotherapy dose-escalation part of the phase I ivuxolimab trial, which included N ≈ 52 patients. What the work shows at the level of the full study, not this receptor alone: In partial responders in the 0.1-3.0 mg/kg groups, normalized peripheral clonal expansion was found to be among the lowest, especially among CD8+ T cells. After ivuxolimab, more expanded clones were found on average in CD8+ T cells than in CD4+ T cells. The antigen specificity of the clonally expanded peripheral T cells was not determined. Low levels of normalized T-cell clonal expansion were also seen in some nonresponding patients. At doses of 0.1 to 3.0 mg/kg, clonal expansion of both CD4+ and CD8+ blood T cells was observed from baseline to week 6.

Spanning cysteine to phenylalanine, the CDR3 consists of 14 amino acids. The retained sequence is limited to the CDR3, 42 bases, with the frame set at the first base. V trim: 6 bases; J trim: 8 bases; unmatched bases: 10. Patients with autoimmune disease history or receiving systemic immunosuppression were excluded from the trial. Peripheral blood for TCR sequencing was drawn from every dose cohort at baseline, at cycle 4 day 1 and at cycle 7 day 1. Samples were obtained from an open-label, multicenter, first-in-human phase I dose-escalation trial of ivuxolimab. Adults with locally advanced or metastatic head and neck squamous cell, hepatocellular, melanoma or renal cell carcinoma were enrolled in the trial. Before TCR sequencing, CD4+ and CD8+ T cells were separately sorted from peripheral blood. As to this clone: Its antigen is not yet known. Base qualities were left out, and no much larger clone turns up one base away.

Genomic DNA was extracted from sorted cells for sequencing of the TCRbeta CDR3 region. TCRbeta CDR3 regions were sequenced using the immunoSEQ Assay. The clones in this table, taken by TCRdb from immuneACCESS, are in-frame only. Not every clone is retained; where verified, under half of the shortfall comes from an unresolved V gene, and the cause of the rest is unknown. In all, the sample holds approximately 34,000 clones, and approximately 81% of those were seen once. The ten largest account for 1.3% to 1.5% of the sample. This specimen was CD4+ or CD8+ T cells sorted from blood, taken in a trial of the OX40 agonist ivuxolimab. Recombination linked TRBV6-7 to TRBJ1-2; TRBD1 fits 9 bases in the junction. TRBV6-7 qualifies as an ORF whose function is uncertain. The TCR was taken from an adult with an advanced solid tumor such as melanoma, head and neck, liver or kidney cancer. CDR3 loop: CASSQTQGARGYTF. The DNA sequence reads TGTGCCAGCAGCCAAACACAGGGGGCGCGGGGCTACACCTTC.